This T cell receptor (beta chain) was identified in a study of blood T cell repertoires in COVID-19. Study overall: Italy, Spain and the United States were the sources of the convalescent and acute COVID-19 samples.

TCRdb's table, derived via immunoSEQ multiplex PCR, lists solely in-frame clones and lacks some. This table holds roughly 24,000 clones, more than 80% found once. This CDR3 is built from 16 residues. Per the germline V gene, CDR1 is SGDLS and CDR2 is YYNGEE. Between the trimmed V and J ends, which lost 0 bases and 0 bases, there was a span of 13 bases. This TCR was sampled from a human donor in a cohort sampled during active COVID-19. The source material was peripheral blood. The V call is TRBV9, the J call TRBJ2-7, with a possible D match to TRBD1 (5 bases). The CDR3 DNA reads TGTGCCAGCAGCGTAGGAACAGGCGCAAGCTCCTACGAGCAGTACTTC. Its translation is CASSVGTGASSYEQYF.